Listed here are 23 T cell receptor beta chains from one sample, sequenced in a study of blood T cell repertoires in COVID-19 (dated by TCRdb to 2020 to 2022). The library was prepared using the immunoSEQ multiplex PCR assay. Entries here come from immuneACCESS through TCRdb and include only in-frame sequences with V and J called. Some clones fail to appear in such tables; in the studies checked, an unresolved V gene covers under half of the shortfall, and the cause of the remainder is unknown. Across this sample there are 75,000 to 90,000 clones, with approximately 86% seen only once. In total, the top ten clones hold 15% to 20% of the sample. Sequencing was performed on peripheral blood. All receptors come from a man older than 75 with active or convalescent COVID-19.

The CDR3 here is CASSLGLAGGDNEQFF. The CDR3 nucleotides are TGTGCCAGCAGCCTGGGACTAGCGGGAGGAGACAATGAGCAGTTCTTC. The chain couples TRBV7-3 to TRBJ2-1; 15 bases line up with TRBD2. Germline V gene lookup returns CDR1 SGHTA and CDR2 FQGTGA. CDR3 length equals 16 residues. Trimming cost V 5 bases and J 5 bases; bases outside gene matches: 4.

This chain joins TRBV5-6 and TRBJ2-2; D perhaps matches TRBD1 (6 bases). Trimming removed 4 bases from V and 4 bases from J, with 17 bases in between. Germline V CDR1 and CDR2: SGHDT, YYEEEE. The CDR3 spans 16 residues. CDR3 bases: TGTGCCAGCAGCCATCGCTTGGGGGCCGGCACCGGGGAGCTGTTTTTT. Encoded protein: CASSHRLGAGTGELFF.

CDR3 nucleotide sequence: TGTGCCTGGAGTGTATGGGGCCCTTGGGAAAAACTGTTTTTT. Protein sequence: CAWSVWGPWEKLFF. The chain has TRBV30 and TRBJ1-4; D is possibly TRBD1 (5 bases). The V gene lost 0 bases and the J gene lost 8 bases, with 13 bases spanning the gap. Germline CDR1 and CDR2: GTSNPN and SVGIG (reference sequence). The CDR3 has 14 amino acids. Together with reference TRBV30 and TRBJ1-4, the CDR3 gives the full variable domain: SQTIHQWPATLVQPVGSPLSLECTVEGTSNPNLYWYRQAAGRGLQLLFYSVGIGQISSEVPQNLSASRPQDRQFILSSKKLLLSDSGFYLCAWSVWGPWEKLFFGSGTQLSVL.

This sequence joins TRBV18 and TRBJ2-5; D may be TRBD2 (6 bases). CDR3 length: 15 residues. Germline CDR1 and CDR2: KGHSH and LQKENI. The germline V and J ends were trimmed by 3 bases and 4 bases, with 15 bases remaining between them. The CDR3 bases are TGTGCCAGCTCACCTAGAGACGGGAGAGGAGAGACCCAGTACTTC. It encodes CASSPRDGRGETQYF.

CDR3: CASSVGLSGNTIYF. The CDR3 nucleotides are TGTGCCAGCAGCGTAGGGCTCTCTGGAAACACCATATATTTT. The chain is built from TRBV9 and TRBJ1-3, with D hard to call. Trimming stripped 0 bases from V and 0 bases from J, with 4 bases between. This CDR3 region has 14 residues. The germline V gene has CDR1 SGDLS and CDR2 YYNGEE.

The chain uses TRBV5-1 and TRBJ2-7; 16 bases agree with TRBD2. Germline CDR1 and CDR2: SGHRS and YFSETQ. V was pared by 4 bases and J by 7 bases, with 8 bases of the junction left unmatched. The CDR3 is 16 amino acids. The chain's CDR3 is CASSPEPGLAGGEQYV. The CDR3 DNA reads as TGCGCCAGCAGCCCGGAACCGGGACTAGCGGGGGGGGAGCAGTACGTC.

The rearrangement joins TRBV5-1 to TRBJ1-2; 10 nucleotides align to TRBD1. V shed 5 bases and J 6 bases; nucleotides not matched to a gene: 4. CDR1 SGHRS and CDR2 YFSETQ come from the germline V gene. This CDR3 is 13 amino acids long. CDR3 coding DNA: TGCGCCAGCAGATCTGGGACAGGGGATGGCTACACCTTC. Its protein is CASRSGTGDGYTF.

This clone has a single count. V usage is TRBV18 and J usage is TRBJ2-5; the D gene is possibly TRBD1 (6 bases). The CDR3 loop spans 17 amino acids. The V end was cut by 2 bases, the J end by 4 bases, with 20 bases between. CDR1 KGHSH and CDR2 LQKENI come from the germline V gene. For the CDR3, the DNA is TGTGCCAGCTCACCAGCTTTTCCGGGACAAAAAATAGAGACCCAGTACTTC. Amino acid sequence: CASSPAFPGQKIETQYF.

The CDR3 here is CASSQGRRGGRGTGELFF. The CDR3 DNA follows: TGTGCCAGCAGCCAAGGGCGGCGGGGGGGCCGTGGGACCGGGGAGCTGTTTTTT. This sequence joins TRBV4-2 and TRBJ2-2; 9 positions match TRBD2. The CDR3 spans 18 residues. V shed 1 base and J 5 bases; nucleotides not matched to a gene: 11. From germline, CDR1 is LGHNA and CDR2 YNFKEQ.

This chain uses TRBV20-1 with TRBJ2-3; D is ambiguous. This CDR3 has 10 residues. Germline CDR1 DFQATT, CDR2 SNEGSKA (reference sequence). V was pared by 6 bases and J by 2 bases, with 3 bases between. The CDR3 reads CSAATDTQYF. CDR3 sequence (DNA): TGCAGTGCGGCCACAGATACGCAGTATTTT.

The chain carries TRBV5-6 and TRBJ1-1; no definite D call. The CDR3 runs 13 residues. Trimming shortened V by 4 bases and J by 0 bases, and 7 bases separated the two germline ends. From germline, CDR1 is SGHDT and CDR2 YYEEEE. The CDR3 bases are TGTGCCAGCAGCCAGACACTGAACACTGAAGCTTTCTTT. Its protein product is CASSQTLNTEAFF.

This chain joins TRBV19 and TRBJ1-1, with TRBD1 identical over 7 bases. With V trimmed by 2 bases and J by 1 base, 7 bases remained unmatched. The CDR3 is 16 residues long. From germline, CDR1 is LNHDA and CDR2 SQIVND (reference sequence). CDR3: CASSISPDRRNTEAFF. CDR3 nucleotide sequence: TGTGCCAGTAGTATATCTCCGGACAGGAGGAACACTGAAGCTTTCTTT.

The V gene is TRBV27, the J gene TRBJ1-1, with D uncertain. V was shortened by 2 bases and J by 0 bases, with 16 bases between the two germline ends. The CDR3 loop spans 17 amino acids. Germline-derived CDR1 and CDR2 are MNHEY and SMNVEV (reference sequence). The CDR3 region is CASSLRLTGKMNTEAFF. The CDR3 bases are TGTGCCAGCAGTTTACGGCTGACGGGAAAAATGAACACTGAAGCTTTCTTT.

The gene calls are TRBV5-6 and TRBJ2-1; 9 bases are a match to TRBD2. The CDR3 loop spans 15 amino acids. The V and J ends lost 4 bases and 4 bases, in that order; junction bases with no gene match: 6. Germline values: CDR1 SGHDT, CDR2 YYEEEE. Here the CDR3 reads CASSPLSGRYNEQFF. The CDR3 bases are TGTGCCAGCAGCCCGTTGAGCGGGAGGTACAATGAGCAGTTCTTC. The whole variable domain, remainder taken from reference TRBV5-6 and TRBJ2-1, is DAGVTQSPTHLIKTRGQQVTLRCSPKSGHDTVSWYQQALGQGPQFIFQYYEEEERQRGNFPDRFSGHQFPNYSSELNVNALLLGDSALYLCASSPLSGRYNEQFFGPGTRLTVL.

The chain uses TRBV28 and TRBJ1-2, with 10 positions matching TRBD1. Per germline, CDR1 MDHEN and CDR2 SYDVKM. This CDR3 has 16 residues. Unmatched junction bases numbered 13, after V lost 5 bases and J lost 7 bases. CDR3 coding DNA: TGTGCCAGCAGTCTAAGGGACAGGGGCAGGTTAAGTGGCTACACCTTC. Its translation: CASSLRDRGRLSGYTF.

The chain uses TRBV5-1 and TRBJ2-5, with TRBD2 matching over 7 bases. V gave up 2 bases and J gave up 14 bases; unmatched junction bases: 6. The CDR3 runs to 11 residues. Germline V gene sequence: CDR1 SGHRS, CDR2 YFSETQ. CDR3 loop: CASSLSGASYF. CDR3 nucleotide sequence: TGCGCCAGCAGCTTAAGCGGGGCCAGCTACTTC.

As concerns this clone: At one of its ends the junction is not consistent with the germline gene, which may arise from a read error. DNA of the CDR3: TGTGCTAGCAGCTTCGGGCGGGAAGAGACCCAGTACTTC. Translated: CASSFGREETQYF. This sequence joins TRBV7-7 and TRBJ2-5; D is perhaps TRBD2 (5 bases). The CDR3 loop spans 13 amino acids. Per the germline V gene, CDR1 is SSHAT and CDR2 is FNYEAQ (reference sequence).

The rearrangement links TRBV6-5 to TRBJ2-1; D perhaps matches TRBD2 (5 bases). The CDR3 sequence is 12 residues long. V shed 5 bases and J shed 11 bases, with 13 bases lying between them. The germline V gene has CDR1 MNHEY and CDR2 SVGAGI. The CDR3 bases are TGTGCCAGCAGTAACCCGGGAACCCAGCAGTTCTTC. This codes for CASSNPGTQQFF.

CDR3 loop: CASSLQGQLYGYTF. The CDR3 DNA sequence: TGCGCCAGCAGCCTGCAGGGACAGCTCTATGGCTACACCTTC. J is TRBJ1-2 and V is TRBV4-1; 7 bases fit TRBD1. The CDR3 contains 14 residues. Germline V gene lookup returns CDR1 MGHRA and CDR2 YSYEKL. V lost 4 bases and J lost 4; bases outside the gene matches: 6.

In the case of this clone: The junction departs from the called germline gene at one end, perhaps through a read error. Here the CDR3 reads CASSIHGGRIF. CDR3 nucleotides: TGTGCCAGTAGTATTCATGGGGGCCGGATCTTC. This chain uses TRBV19 with TRBJ2-1, with D perhaps matching TRBD1 (6 bases). Germline V gene lookup returns CDR1 LNHDA and CDR2 SQIVND (reference sequence). The CDR3 consists of 11 residues. The variable domain in full, completed from reference TRBV19 and TRBJ2-1, reads DGGITQSPKYLFRKEGQNVTLSCEQNLNHDAMYWYRQDPGQGLRLIYYSQIVNDFQKGDIAEGYSVSREKKESFPLTVTSAQKNPTAFYLCASSIHGGRIFGPGTRLTVL.

The chain employs TRBV11-3 and TRBJ1-1; 12 nucleotides agree with TRBD1. This CDR3 is built from 17 residues. Germline V CDR1 and CDR2: SGHNT, YENEEA. Trimming took 5 bases from V and 4 from J; bases not matched to a gene: 11. CDR3 DNA: TGTGCCAGCAGCCCTGGGACAGGGGGCGCGGGTTTCACTGAAGCTTTCTTT. Residues: CASSPGTGGAGFTEAFF.

The chain carries TRBV30 and TRBJ1-1; possibly TRBD1 for D (6 bases). Trimming stripped 2 bases from V and 10 bases from J, with 14 bases between. The CDR3 length is 12 residues. Per the germline V gene, CDR1 is GTSNPN and CDR2 is SVGIG (reference sequence). The CDR3 region has the DNA TGTGCCTGGAGTCCTTACAGGGCTGGAGCTTTCTTT. This translates into CAWSPYRAGAFF.

The rearrangement joins TRBV5-1 to TRBJ2-1; D is possibly TRBD1 (6 bases). This CDR3 has 15 residues. V gave up 2 bases and J gave up 3 bases, with 12 bases separating them. The germline V gene encodes CDR1 SGHRS and CDR2 YFSETQ. As DNA, the CDR3 is TGCGCCAGCAGCTTTTTCCAGGGGAGCTACAATGAGCAGTTCTTC. This encodes CASSFFQGSYNEQFF.